What follows are 3 T cell receptor beta chains derived from one specimen sequenced in a study of tumor-infiltrating lymphocytes in oesophageal squamous cell carcinoma. Using its own MiXCR run on the PCR reads, TCRdb lists one record per CDR3 protein. The table has 19,000 or so distinct CDR3 sequences, around two fifths seen once. Sequencing input: esophageal tumor tissue. Every receptor here comes from a male donor with esophageal squamous cell carcinoma.

This clonotype was observed a few times. The chain links TRBV7-6 to TRBJ2-1; no definite D call. Trimming stripped 8 bases from V and 5 bases from J, with 19 bases between. Germline assignment: CDR1 SGHVS and CDR2 FNYEAQ. CDR3 size: 15 residues. In DNA, the CDR3 is TGTGCCAGCGGAACGAGAGCACCCCGGGACAATGAGCAGTTCTTC. Translated, it gives CASGTRAPRDNEQFF.

On this clonotype: Because the CDR3 is missing its conserved closing phenylalanine or tryptophan, this is likely a read error. Because the CDR3's place on the DNA is in doubt, the DNA is left out and the CDR3 is given as listed by TCRdb. This chain joins TRBV7-9 and TRBJ2-6; TRBD2, as called in the table, went unchecked against the DNA. The CDR3 adds up to 18 amino acids, both ends counted. Germline assignment: CDR1 SEHNR and CDR2 FQNEAQ (reference sequence). The CDR3 region is CASSLAGGSGYNEQFFGP.

This chain uses TRBV7-8 with TRBJ2-4, with unresolved D. The J call is doubtful: the DNA matches TRBJ2-5 better. Germline V gene sequence: CDR1 SGHVS, CDR2 FQNEAQ. The CDR3 contains 14 residues. CDR3 amino acids: CASSLVLGEETQYF. As DNA, the CDR3 is TGTGCCAGCAGCTTAGTTCTGGGCGAGGAGACCCAGTACTTC.